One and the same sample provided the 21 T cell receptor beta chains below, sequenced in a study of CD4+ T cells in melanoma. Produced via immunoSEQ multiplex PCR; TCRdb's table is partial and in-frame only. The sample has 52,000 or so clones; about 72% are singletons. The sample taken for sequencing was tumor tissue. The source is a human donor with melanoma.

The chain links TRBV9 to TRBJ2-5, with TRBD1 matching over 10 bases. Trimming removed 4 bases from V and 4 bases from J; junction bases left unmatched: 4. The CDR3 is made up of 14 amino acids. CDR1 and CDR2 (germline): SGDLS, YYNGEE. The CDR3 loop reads CASSTDRGRETQYF. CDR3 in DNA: TGTGCCAGCAGCACAGACAGGGGGCGAGAGACCCAGTACTTC.

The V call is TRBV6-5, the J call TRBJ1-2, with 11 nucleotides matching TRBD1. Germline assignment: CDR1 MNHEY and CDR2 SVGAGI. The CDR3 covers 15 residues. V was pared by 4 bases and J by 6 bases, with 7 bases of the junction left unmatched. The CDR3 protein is CASSFRDRGIDGYTF. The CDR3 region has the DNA TGTGCCAGCAGTTTCCGGGACAGGGGGATAGATGGCTACACCTTC.

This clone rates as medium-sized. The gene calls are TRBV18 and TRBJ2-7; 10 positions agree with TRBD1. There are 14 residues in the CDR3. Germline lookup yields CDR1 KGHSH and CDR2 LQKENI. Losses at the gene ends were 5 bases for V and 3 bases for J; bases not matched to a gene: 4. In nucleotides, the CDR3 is TGTGCCAGCTCAGCCGACAGGGGGCTCTACGAGCAGTACTTC. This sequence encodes CASSADRGLYEQYF.

CDR3 amino acids: CATSPQGEGARNTEAFF. The CDR3, as DNA: TGTGCCACCAGCCCCCAAGGGGAGGGGGCCCGGAACACTGAAGCTTTCTTT. The chain uses TRBV15 and TRBJ1-1; 7 nucleotides align to TRBD1. Germline CDR1 is LNHNV and CDR2 is YYDKDF (reference sequence). CDR3 size: 17 residues. V lost 5 bases, J lost 1 base, and 13 bases stayed unmatched. Full variable domain (remainder filled in from reference TRBV15 and TRBJ1-1): DAMVIQNPRYQVTQFGKPVTLSCSQTLNHNVMYWYQQKSSQAPKLLFHYYDKDFNNEADTPDNFQSRRPNTSFCFLDIRSPGLGDTAMYLCATSPQGEGARNTEAFFGQGTRLTVV.

The CDR3 region has the DNA TGCGCCAGCAGCCAAGATCGGTTCGCAATCTACGAGCAGTACTTC. Its translation is CASSQDRFAIYEQYF. The chain recombines TRBV4-3 with TRBJ2-7; no clear D gene. This CDR3 region has 15 residues. With 0 bases removed from V and 3 bases from J, the gap between germline ends came to 12 bases. The germline gives CDR1 LGHNA, CDR2 YSLEER.

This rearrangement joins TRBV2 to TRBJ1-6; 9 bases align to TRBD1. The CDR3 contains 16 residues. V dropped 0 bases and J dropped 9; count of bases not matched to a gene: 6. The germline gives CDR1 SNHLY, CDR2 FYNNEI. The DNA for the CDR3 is TGTGCCAGCAGTGAAGCGCTGGGACAGGGTGGTTCACCCCTCCACTTT. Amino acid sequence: CASSEALGQGGSPLHF.

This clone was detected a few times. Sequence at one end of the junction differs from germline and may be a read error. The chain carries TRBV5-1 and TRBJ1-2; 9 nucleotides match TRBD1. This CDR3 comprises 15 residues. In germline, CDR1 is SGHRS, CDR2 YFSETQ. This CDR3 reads CASSQQTGGDYGYTF. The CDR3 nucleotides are TGCGCCAGCAGCCAACAAACAGGGGGCGACTACGGCTACACCTTC.

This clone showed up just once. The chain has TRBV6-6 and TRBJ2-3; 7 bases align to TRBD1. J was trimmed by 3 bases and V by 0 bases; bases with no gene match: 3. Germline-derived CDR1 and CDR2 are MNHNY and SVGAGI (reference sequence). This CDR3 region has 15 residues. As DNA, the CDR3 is TGTGCCAGCAGTTACTCTCCCAGGGGGACAGATACGCAGTATTTT. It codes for CASSYSPRGTDTQYF.

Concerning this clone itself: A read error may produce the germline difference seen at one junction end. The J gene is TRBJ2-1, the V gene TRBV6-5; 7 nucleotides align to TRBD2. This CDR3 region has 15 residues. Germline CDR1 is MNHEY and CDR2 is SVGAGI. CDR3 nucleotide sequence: TGTGCCAGCAGTTATGCCCCGGGACTACCAAGACAGTTGATCTTC. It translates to CASSYAPGLPRQLIF.

Written as DNA, the CDR3 is TGTGCCAGCAGCTTGGTTCGGACTAGCGGGGGGGCCGGAAGGACAGATACGCAGTATTTT. Translating it yields CASSLVRTSGGAGRTDTQYF. The rearrangement uses TRBV5-8 and TRBJ2-3; TRBD2 aligns across 15 bases. CDR3 length equals 20 residues. From germline, CDR1 is SGHTS and CDR2 YDEGEE. Germline trimming cut 0 bases from V and 3 bases from J; bases unmatched to any gene: 11. Complete variable domain (other parts from reference TRBV5-8 and TRBJ2-3): EAGVTQSPTHLIKTRGQQATLRCSPISGHTSVYWYQQALGLGLQFLLWYDEGEERNRGNFPPRFSGRQFPNYSSELNVNALELEDSALYLCASSLVRTSGGAGRTDTQYFGPGTRLTVL.

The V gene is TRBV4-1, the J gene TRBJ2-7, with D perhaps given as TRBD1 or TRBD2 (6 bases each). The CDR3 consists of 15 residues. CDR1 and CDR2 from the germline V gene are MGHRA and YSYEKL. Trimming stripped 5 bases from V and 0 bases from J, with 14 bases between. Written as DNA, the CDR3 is TGCGCCAGCAGCTTCCTAGGGGGGACCTCCTACGAGCAGTACTTC. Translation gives CASSFLGGTSYEQYF.

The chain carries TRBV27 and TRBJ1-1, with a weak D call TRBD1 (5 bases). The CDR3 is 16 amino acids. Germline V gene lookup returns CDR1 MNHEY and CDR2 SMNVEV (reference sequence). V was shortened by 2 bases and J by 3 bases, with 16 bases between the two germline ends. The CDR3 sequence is CASSLEGFGVHTEAFF. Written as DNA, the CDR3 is TGTGCCAGCAGTTTAGAGGGGTTCGGGGTACACACTGAAGCTTTCTTT.

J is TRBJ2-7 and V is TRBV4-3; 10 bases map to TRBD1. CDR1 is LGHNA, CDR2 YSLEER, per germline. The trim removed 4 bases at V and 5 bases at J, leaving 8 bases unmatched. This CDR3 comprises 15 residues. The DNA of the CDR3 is TGCGCCAGCAGCCCGAGACAGGGGGCAATCAACGAGCAGTACTTC. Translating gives CASSPRQGAINEQYF.

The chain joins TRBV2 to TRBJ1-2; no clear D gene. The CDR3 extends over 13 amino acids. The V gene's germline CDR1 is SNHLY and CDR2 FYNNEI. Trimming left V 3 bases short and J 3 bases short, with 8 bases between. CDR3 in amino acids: CASSDSGYYGYTF. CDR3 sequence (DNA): TGTGCCAGCAGTGACTCAGGATACTATGGCTACACCTTC.

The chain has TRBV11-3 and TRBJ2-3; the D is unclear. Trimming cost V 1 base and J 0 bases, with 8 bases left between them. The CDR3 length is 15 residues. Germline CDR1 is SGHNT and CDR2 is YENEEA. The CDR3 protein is CASSLGASSTDTQYF. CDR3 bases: TGTGCCAGCAGCTTAGGGGCGTCTAGCACAGATACGCAGTATTTT.

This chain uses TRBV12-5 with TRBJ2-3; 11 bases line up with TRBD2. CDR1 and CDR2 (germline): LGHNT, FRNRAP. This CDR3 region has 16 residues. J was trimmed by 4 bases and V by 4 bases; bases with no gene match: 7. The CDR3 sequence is CASGSRLAGSADTQYF. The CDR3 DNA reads TGTGCTAGTGGTTCAAGACTAGCGGGGTCGGCAGATACGCAGTATTTT.

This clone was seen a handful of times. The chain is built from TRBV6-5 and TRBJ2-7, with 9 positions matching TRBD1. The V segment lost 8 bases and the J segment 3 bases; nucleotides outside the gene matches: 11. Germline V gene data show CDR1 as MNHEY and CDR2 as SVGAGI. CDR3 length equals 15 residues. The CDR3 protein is CASGNRDRAIYEQYF. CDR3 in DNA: TGTGCCAGCGGTAATCGGGACAGGGCGATCTACGAGCAGTACTTC.

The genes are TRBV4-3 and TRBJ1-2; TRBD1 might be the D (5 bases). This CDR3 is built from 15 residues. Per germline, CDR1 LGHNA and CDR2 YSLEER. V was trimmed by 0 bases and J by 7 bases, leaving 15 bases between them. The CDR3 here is CASSQDGGFPSGYTF. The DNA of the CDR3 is TGCGCCAGCAGCCAAGATGGGGGGTTCCCATCTGGCTACACCTTC.

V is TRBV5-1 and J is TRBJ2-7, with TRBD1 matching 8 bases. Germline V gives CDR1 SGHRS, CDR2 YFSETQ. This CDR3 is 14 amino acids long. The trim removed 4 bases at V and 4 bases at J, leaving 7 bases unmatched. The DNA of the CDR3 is TGCGCCAGCAGCACCGGGACAGGCGGATACGAGCAGTACTTC. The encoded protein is CASSTGTGGYEQYF.

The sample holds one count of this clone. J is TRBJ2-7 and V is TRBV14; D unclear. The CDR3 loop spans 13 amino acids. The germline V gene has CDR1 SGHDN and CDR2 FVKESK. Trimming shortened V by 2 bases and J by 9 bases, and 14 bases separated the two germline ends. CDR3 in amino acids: CASSQQPRVRQYF. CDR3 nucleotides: TGTGCCAGCAGCCAACAGCCAAGGGTACGGCAGTACTTC. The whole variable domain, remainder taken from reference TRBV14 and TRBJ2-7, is EAGVTQFPSHSVIEKGQTVTLRCDPISGHDNLYWYRRVMGKEIKFLLHFVKESKQDESGMPNNRFLAERTGGTYSTLKVQPAELEDSGVYFCASSQQPRVRQYFGPGTRLTVT.

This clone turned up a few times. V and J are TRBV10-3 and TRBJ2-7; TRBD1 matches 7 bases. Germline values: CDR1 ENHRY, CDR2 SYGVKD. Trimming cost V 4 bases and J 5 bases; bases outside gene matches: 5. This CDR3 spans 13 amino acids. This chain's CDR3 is CAISGGQSNEQYF. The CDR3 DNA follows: TGTGCCATCAGTGGGGGACAGAGCAACGAGCAGTACTTC.